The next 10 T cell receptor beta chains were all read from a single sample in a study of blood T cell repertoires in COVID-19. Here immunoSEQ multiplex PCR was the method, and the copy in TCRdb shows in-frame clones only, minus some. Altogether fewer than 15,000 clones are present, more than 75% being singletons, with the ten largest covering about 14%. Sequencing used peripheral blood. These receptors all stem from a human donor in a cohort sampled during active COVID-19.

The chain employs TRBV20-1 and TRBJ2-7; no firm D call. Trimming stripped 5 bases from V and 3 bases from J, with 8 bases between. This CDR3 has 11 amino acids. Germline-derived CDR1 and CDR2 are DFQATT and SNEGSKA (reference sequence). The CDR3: CSAPKNYEQYF. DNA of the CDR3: TGCAGTGCTCCTAAAAACTACGAGCAGTACTTC.

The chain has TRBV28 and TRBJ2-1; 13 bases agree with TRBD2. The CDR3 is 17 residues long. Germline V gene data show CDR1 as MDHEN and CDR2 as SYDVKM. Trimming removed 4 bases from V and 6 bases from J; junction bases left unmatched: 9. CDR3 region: CASSSIGLAGARNEQFF. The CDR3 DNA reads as TGTGCCAGCAGTTCCATCGGACTAGCGGGGGCCCGCAATGAGCAGTTCTTC.

CDR3 sequence reads: CASSSGGGPTEAFF. CDR3 bases: TGTGCCAGCAGTAGTGGAGGGGGCCCAACTGAAGCTTTCTTT. The chain employs TRBV6-5 and TRBJ1-1; 7 bases match TRBD1. Trimming at V came to 5 bases and at J to 5 bases, leaving 8 bases not matched to a gene. Germline CDR1 MNHEY, CDR2 SVGAGI. The CDR3 is 14 amino acids.

CDR3 loop: CASSLARRTGANTEAFF. The CDR3 DNA sequence: TGTGCCAGCAGCTTGGCCCGAAGGACAGGGGCGAACACTGAAGCTTTCTTT. The chain joins TRBV5-6 to TRBJ1-1; TRBD1 aligns across 9 bases. The length of the CDR3 is 17 residues. Trimming removed 0 bases from V and 1 base from J; junction bases left unmatched: 7. CDR1 is SGHDT and CDR2 is YYEEEE in the germline V gene.

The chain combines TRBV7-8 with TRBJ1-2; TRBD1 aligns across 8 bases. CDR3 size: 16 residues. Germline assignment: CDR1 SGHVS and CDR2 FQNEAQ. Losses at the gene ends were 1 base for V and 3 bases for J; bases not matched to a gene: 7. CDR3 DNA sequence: TGTGCCAGCAGCTTAGTACAAGGGACAGGCGACTATGGCTACACCTTC. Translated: CASSLVQGTGDYGYTF.

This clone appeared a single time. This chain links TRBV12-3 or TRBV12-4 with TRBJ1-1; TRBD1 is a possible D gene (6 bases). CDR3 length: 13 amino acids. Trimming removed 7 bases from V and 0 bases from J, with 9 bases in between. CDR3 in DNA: TGTGCCAGCAAGGGACAAATGAACACTGAAGCTTTCTTT. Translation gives CASKGQMNTEAFF.

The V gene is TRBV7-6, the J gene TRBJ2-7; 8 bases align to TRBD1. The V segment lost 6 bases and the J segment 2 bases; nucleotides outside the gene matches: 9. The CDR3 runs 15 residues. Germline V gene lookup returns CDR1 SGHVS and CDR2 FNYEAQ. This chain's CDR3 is CASSPSGTGPYEQYF. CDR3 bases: TGTGCCAGCAGTCCCTCCGGGACAGGCCCCTACGAGCAGTACTTC. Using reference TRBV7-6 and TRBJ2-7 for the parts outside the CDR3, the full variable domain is GAGVSQSPRYKVTKRGQDVALRCDPISGHVSLYWYRQALGQGPEFLTYFNYEAQQDKSGLPNDRFSAERPEGSISTLTIQRTEQRDSAMYRCASSPSGTGPYEQYFGPGTRLTVT.

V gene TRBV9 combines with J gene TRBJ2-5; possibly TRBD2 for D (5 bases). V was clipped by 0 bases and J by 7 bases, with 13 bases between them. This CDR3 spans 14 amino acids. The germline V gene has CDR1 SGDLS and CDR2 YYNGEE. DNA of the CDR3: TGTGCCAGCAGCGTAGGAGTAGCCGAGGGGACCCAGTACTTC. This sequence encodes CASSVGVAEGTQYF.

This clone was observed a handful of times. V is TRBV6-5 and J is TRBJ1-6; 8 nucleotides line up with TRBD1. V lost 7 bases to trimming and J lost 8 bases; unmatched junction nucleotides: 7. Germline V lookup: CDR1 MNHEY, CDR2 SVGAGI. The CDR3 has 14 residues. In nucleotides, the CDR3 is TGTGCCAGCAAAAACGACAGGGGTGATTCACCCCTCCACTTT. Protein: CASKNDRGDSPLHF.

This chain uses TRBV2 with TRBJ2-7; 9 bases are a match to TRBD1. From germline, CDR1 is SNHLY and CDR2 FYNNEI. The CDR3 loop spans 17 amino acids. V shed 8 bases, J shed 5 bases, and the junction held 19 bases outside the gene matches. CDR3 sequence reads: CASSQRGSGTGIHEQYF. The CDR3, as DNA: TGTGCCAGCTCACAAAGGGGGTCCGGGACAGGGATCCACGAGCAGTACTTC.